A single sample gave rise to the 32 T cell receptor beta chains below, sequenced in a study of blood T cell repertoires in COVID-19. Sequencing used immunoSEQ multiplex PCR; TCRdb keeps in-frame clones, though not all of them. The sample lists tens of thousands of clones; 87% were seen once. The sample taken for sequencing was peripheral blood. These receptor sequences come from a woman aged 80 or older with acute or convalescent COVID-19.

The chain has TRBV4-2 and TRBJ1-6, with D hard to call. CDR1 is LGHNA and CDR2 is YNFKEQ in the germline V gene. The CDR3 is made up of 16 amino acids. The V end was cut by 0 bases, the J end by 8 bases, with 14 bases between. CDR3 region: CASSQDLGDGYSPLHF. The CDR3 DNA reads as TGTGCCAGCAGCCAAGATCTCGGTGATGGTTATTCACCCCTCCACTTT.

V usage is TRBV18 and J usage is TRBJ1-1; 7 positions agree with TRBD1. Germline CDR1 and CDR2: KGHSH and LQKENI. V lost 2 bases and J lost 3; bases outside the gene matches: 9. This CDR3 region has 16 residues. The CDR3 loop is CASSPGNRGPYTEAFF. In nucleotides, the CDR3 is TGTGCCAGCTCACCAGGAAACAGGGGCCCGTACACTGAAGCTTTCTTT.

This clone was counted a single time. The chain joins TRBV19 to TRBJ1-3; tentatively, D is TRBD1 (5 bases). V lost 4 bases and J 0 bases, leaving 10 bases between the germline ends. The length of the CDR3 is 15 residues. The germline V gene encodes CDR1 LNHDA and CDR2 SQIVND (reference sequence). The CDR3 DNA is TGTGCCAGTAGTACCTCGACAGCCTCTGGAAACACCATATATTTT. It codes for CASSTSTASGNTIYF.

V gene TRBV18 combines with J gene TRBJ2-1, with 8 positions matching TRBD1. V gave up 3 bases and J gave up 12 bases; unmatched junction bases: 4. The CDR3 sequence is 12 residues long. Looked up from germline, CDR1 is KGHSH and CDR2 is LQKENI. The CDR3 bases are TGTGCCAGCTCACCTAGACAGGGGTGGCAGTTCTTC. This sequence encodes CASSPRQGWQFF.

The chain joins TRBV27 to TRBJ1-4; 10 nucleotides line up with TRBD1. CDR1 and CDR2 (germline): MNHEY, SMNVEV (reference sequence). The CDR3 covers 15 residues. Trimming at V came to 6 bases and at J to 0 bases, leaving 1 base not matched to a gene. The CDR3 DNA sequence: TGTGCCAGCAGGACAGGGGGCGCAACTAATGAAAAACTGTTTTTT. Its translation: CASRTGGATNEKLFF.

The V and J genes are TRBV6-1 and TRBJ1-1; D possibly corresponds to TRBD1 (5 bases). CDR1 is MNHNS and CDR2 is SASEGT in the germline V gene. This CDR3 comprises 15 residues. V was pared by 2 bases and J by 0 bases, with 10 bases between. The CDR3: CASSEQGGLNTEAFF. The CDR3 region has the DNA TGTGCCAGCAGTGAACAGGGCGGATTGAACACTGAAGCTTTCTTT.

The V call is TRBV10-3, the J call TRBJ2-1, with 7 positions matching TRBD2. Per germline, CDR1 ENHRY and CDR2 SYGVKD. This CDR3 contains 14 residues. Losses at the gene ends were 3 bases for V and 6 bases for J; bases not matched to a gene: 5. The CDR3 loop is CAISDGLVTNEQFF. For the CDR3, the DNA is TGTGCCATCAGTGATGGACTAGTCACCAATGAGCAGTTCTTC.

The chain joins TRBV5-1 to TRBJ2-5; D is perhaps TRBD2 (6 bases). Per germline, CDR1 SGHRS and CDR2 YFSETQ. Trimming took 4 bases from V and 2 from J, leaving 12 bases between them. This CDR3 region has 14 residues. The CDR3: CASSAAGSQETQYF. CDR3 DNA sequence: TGCGCCAGCAGCGCAGCGGGTTCTCAAGAGACCCAGTACTTC.

The chain employs TRBV5-1 and TRBJ2-5, with 7 positions matching TRBD1. J lost 2 bases, V lost 2 bases, and 6 bases had no gene match. The CDR3 contains 15 residues. Germline values: CDR1 SGHRS, CDR2 YFSETQ. CDR3 nucleotides: TGCGCCAGCAGCTTCTCGCCGGGACAGCAAGAGACCCAGTACTTC. This sequence encodes CASSFSPGQQETQYF.

The chain uses TRBV10-2 and TRBJ1-2; 10 bases match TRBD1. The CDR3 extends over 14 amino acids. Losses at the gene ends were 0 bases for V and 8 bases for J; bases not matched to a gene: 3. Germline V gene data show CDR1 as WSHSY and CDR2 as SAAADI. The CDR3 DNA is TGCGCCAGCAGTGAGTCGAGACAGGGGGCCGGCTACACCTTC. Amino acid sequence: CASSESRQGAGYTF.

The chain is built from TRBV20-1 and TRBJ2-3, with D hard to call. The CDR3 consists of 13 residues. The germline V gene has CDR1 DFQATT and CDR2 SNEGSKA (reference sequence). Trimming stripped 3 bases from V and 2 bases from J, with 9 bases between. The CDR3 region is CSASGDFTDTQYF. CDR3 sequence (DNA): TGCAGTGCTAGTGGTGACTTCACAGATACGCAGTATTTT.

This chain connects TRBV3-1 (or the pseudogene TRBV3-2) to TRBJ2-7, with D unclear. V was cut by 5 bases and J by 2 bases, with 13 bases left in between. The CDR3 loop spans 14 amino acids. Germline CDR1 reads LGHDT; CDR2 reads YNNKEL (reference sequence). CDR3 sequence (DNA): TGTGCCAGCAGCACTCCGGGTCCAACCTACGAGCAGTACTTC. It is translated as CASSTPGPTYEQYF.

The V call is TRBV19, the J call TRBJ2-3; maybe TRBD1 (6 bases). V gave up 3 bases and J gave up 4 bases, with 20 bases separating them. This CDR3 contains 17 residues. Germline lookup yields CDR1 LNHDA and CDR2 SQIVND (reference sequence). CDR3 protein: CASSILRGQGTADTQYF. As DNA, the CDR3 is TGTGCCAGTAGTATTCTTCGGGGCCAGGGGACGGCAGATACGCAGTATTTT.

This CDR3 is CASRHLAGGGETQYF. The CDR3 nucleotides read TGTGCCAGCAGGCATCTAGCGGGGGGTGGAGAGACCCAGTACTTC. The rearrangement links TRBV28 to TRBJ2-5; 11 nucleotides line up with TRBD2. V lost 6 bases and J lost 4; bases outside the gene matches: 7. There are 15 residues in the CDR3. The germline CDR1 and CDR2 sequences are MDHEN and SYDVKM.

The rearrangement links TRBV5-3 to TRBJ1-5; D unclear. TRBV5-3 is an open reading frame, and its role is uncertain. With 2 bases removed from V and 0 bases from J, the gap between germline ends came to 9 bases. The CDR3 runs 15 residues. The CDR3 bases are TGTGCCAGAAGCTTCCGGGGTATTAGCAATCAGCCCCAGCATTTT. Its translation is CARSFRGISNQPQHF.

The chain has TRBV6-5 and TRBJ1-2, with 9 positions matching TRBD1. The CDR3 runs to 14 residues. J was trimmed by 7 bases and V by 8 bases; bases with no gene match: 11. Germline CDR1 reads MNHEY; CDR2 reads SVGAGI. DNA of the CDR3: TGTGCCAGCTCCAACGGGGGACAGGGAACTGGCTACACCTTC. It translates to CASSNGGQGTGYTF.

V and J are TRBV7-9 and TRBJ1-4, with a weak D call TRBD1 (5 bases). Germline V lookup: CDR1 SEHNR, CDR2 FQNEAQ (reference sequence). Trimming removed 5 bases from V and 6 bases from J, with 10 bases in between. The CDR3 is made up of 13 amino acids. The CDR3 bases are TGTGCCAGCAGCCCAGGGTGGGATGAAAAACTGTTTTTT. Translating it yields CASSPGWDEKLFF.

The V gene is TRBV29-1, the J gene TRBJ2-2; D is perhaps TRBD1 (6 bases). The CDR3 runs to 14 residues. Trimming removed 6 bases from V and 2 bases from J, with 13 bases in between. Germline CDR1 and CDR2: SQVTM and ANQGSEA. CDR3 amino acids: CSVNRVVNTGELFF. CDR3 nucleotide sequence: TGCAGCGTAAACAGGGTAGTAAACACCGGGGAGCTGTTTTTT.

The V and J genes are TRBV24-1 and TRBJ1-2, with 7 bases identical to TRBD1. Germline V lookup: CDR1 KGHDR, CDR2 SFDVKD. With V trimmed by 7 bases and J by 6 bases, 7 bases remained unmatched. The CDR3 is 13 amino acids. CDR3 region: CATRGTDKDGYTF. The CDR3, as DNA: TGTGCCACCAGGGGGACAGATAAGGATGGCTACACCTTC.

The V gene is TRBV19, the J gene TRBJ2-1, with D perhaps TRBD2 (6 bases). Deletions cut 5 bases from V and 13 bases from J, with 24 bases between. This CDR3 spans 15 amino acids. CDR1 is LNHDA, CDR2 SQIVND, per germline (reference sequence). The CDR3 spells CASSADTGTPPIQFF. The CDR3 nucleotides read TGTGCCAGTAGTGCCGATACCGGGACTCCACCAATCCAGTTCTTC.

The chain is built from TRBV19 and TRBJ1-1; 7 bases match TRBD1. CDR1 is LNHDA and CDR2 is SQIVND in the germline V gene (reference sequence). Trimming removed 4 bases from V and 3 bases from J; junction bases left unmatched: 5. This CDR3 comprises 14 residues. CDR3 sequence reads: CASSSGTVYTEAFF. CDR3 DNA: TGTGCCAGTAGTAGTGGGACAGTATACACTGAAGCTTTCTTT. Full variable domain (missing parts from reference TRBV19 and TRBJ1-1): DGGITQSPKYLFRKEGQNVTLSCEQNLNHDAMYWYRQDPGQGLRLIYYSQIVNDFQKGDIAEGYSVSREKKESFPLTVTSAQKNPTAFYLCASSSGTVYTEAFFGQGTRLTVV.

The gene calls are TRBV7-9 and TRBJ1-2; no reliable D call. CDR3 length equals 14 residues. Germline assignment: CDR1 SEHNR and CDR2 FQNEAQ (reference sequence). The germline V and J ends were trimmed by 0 bases and 2 bases, with 7 bases remaining between them. CDR3 region: CASSLASGNYGYTF. CDR3 coding DNA: TGTGCCAGCAGCTTAGCGTCGGGAAACTATGGCTACACCTTC.

This chain links TRBV28 with TRBJ1-1; 9 nucleotides align to TRBD1. CDR1 is MDHEN and CDR2 is SYDVKM in the germline V gene. Losses at the gene ends were 7 bases for V and 0 bases for J; bases not matched to a gene: 6. The length of the CDR3 is 15 residues. CDR3 sequence: CASNRGLLMNTEAFF. The CDR3 nucleotides read TGTGCCAGCAACAGGGGGCTACTCATGAACACTGAAGCTTTCTTT.

This rearrangement joins TRBV11-2 to TRBJ2-3; D is perhaps TRBD1 (6 bases). In germline, CDR1 is SGHAT, CDR2 FQNNGV. Trimming took 2 bases from V and 6 from J, leaving 12 bases between them. This CDR3 spans 14 amino acids. The chain's CDR3 is CASSLNRVSDTQYF. In DNA form, the CDR3 reads TGTGCCAGCAGCTTAAACAGGGTGTCCGATACGCAGTATTTT.

This clone was seen more than once but under ten times. V gene TRBV2 combines with J gene TRBJ2-5; TRBD2 agrees at 16 bases. The junction had 6 bases not matched to a gene; V was cut back by 6 bases and J by 5 bases. This CDR3 spans 16 amino acids. Germline-derived CDR1 and CDR2 are SNHLY and FYNNEI. CDR3 residues: CASSPGLAGGRETQYF. The CDR3 coding sequence is TGTGCCAGCAGCCCGGGACTAGCGGGAGGGCGTGAGACCCAGTACTTC.

The chain links TRBV5-1 to TRBJ2-3; TRBD2 matches 13 bases. Germline V gene sequence: CDR1 SGHRS, CDR2 YFSETQ. The CDR3 extends over 15 amino acids. V dropped 5 bases and J dropped 6; count of bases not matched to a gene: 6. The CDR3 DNA reads TGCGCCAGCAGTACTAGCGGGGGGGCGGCGGATACGCAGTATTTT. Translating gives CASSTSGGAADTQYF.

This clone was recorded only once. The gene calls are TRBV5-1 and TRBJ2-2; 8 bases align to TRBD1. The germline V gene encodes CDR1 SGHRS and CDR2 YFSETQ. V was clipped by 5 bases and J by 3 bases; unmatched bases: 3. The CDR3 has 14 residues. The CDR3: CASSYRGDTGELFF. The CDR3 coding sequence is TGCGCCAGCAGTTACAGGGGGGACACCGGGGAGCTGTTTTTT.

V gene TRBV28 combines with J gene TRBJ1-5; 7 bases line up with TRBD1. CDR1 is MDHEN and CDR2 is SYDVKM in the germline V gene. This CDR3 contains 14 residues. The ends lost 2 bases at V and 3 bases at J; junction bases unmatched: 1. For the CDR3, the DNA is TGTGCCAGCAGTTTACAGGGGGTCAATCAGCCCCAGCATTTT. It yields the protein CASSLQGVNQPQHF. The variable domain in full, with the rest retrieved from reference TRBV28 and TRBJ1-5, is DVKVTQSSRYLVKRTGEKVFLECVQDMDHENMFWYRQDPGLGLRLIYFSYDVKMKEKGDIPEGYSVSREKKERFSLILESASTNQTSMYLCASSLQGVNQPQHFGDGTRLSIL.

This chain uses TRBV4-3 with TRBJ2-1, with D possibly TRBD2 on 6 matching bases. The CDR3 is made up of 13 amino acids. Trimming removed 0 bases from V and 8 bases from J, with 8 bases in between. The germline V gene has CDR1 LGHNA and CDR2 YSLEER. The CDR3 bases are TGCGCCAGCAGCCAAGAAGGAGGGCATGAGCAGTTCTTC. It specifies CASSQEGGHEQFF.

The J gene is TRBJ2-3, the V gene TRBV24-1, with 8 bases matching TRBD1. Germline CDR1 is KGHDR and CDR2 is SFDVKD. The V and J ends lost 4 bases and 6 bases, in that order; junction bases with no gene match: 14. This CDR3 is 17 amino acids long. CDR3 sequence reads: CATSESTGARRRDTQYF. The CDR3 DNA reads as TGTGCCACCAGTGAATCGACAGGGGCCCGCCGGAGGGATACGCAGTATTTT.

V is TRBV12-3 or TRBV12-4 and J is TRBJ1-4, with D perhaps TRBD1 (6 bases). Trimming shortened V by 7 bases and J by 7 bases, and 13 bases separated the two germline ends. CDR3 length equals 13 residues. Written as DNA, the CDR3 is TGTGCCAGCAACTACAGGGAAGGTGAAAAACTGTTTTTT. Translated, it gives CASNYREGEKLFF.

The chain uses TRBV7-6 and TRBJ2-7, with D maybe TRBD2 (6 bases). The germline V gene has CDR1 SGHVS and CDR2 FNYEAQ. Trimming pared 2 bases from V and 2 bases from J, leaving 10 bases between. The length of the CDR3 is 14 residues. CDR3 bases: TGTGCCAGCAGCTTACGTTGGGGGGCCTACGAGCAGTACTTC. Translation: CASSLRWGAYEQYF.